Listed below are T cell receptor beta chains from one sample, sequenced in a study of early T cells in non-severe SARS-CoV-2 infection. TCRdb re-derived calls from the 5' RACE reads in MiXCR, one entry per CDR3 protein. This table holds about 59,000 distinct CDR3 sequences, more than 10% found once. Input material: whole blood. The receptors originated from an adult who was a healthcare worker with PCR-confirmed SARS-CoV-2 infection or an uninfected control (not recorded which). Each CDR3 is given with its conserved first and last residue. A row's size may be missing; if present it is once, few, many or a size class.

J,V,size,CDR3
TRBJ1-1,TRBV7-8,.,CASSLARTGNEAFF
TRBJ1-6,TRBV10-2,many,CASSRPPSAQIRSPLHF
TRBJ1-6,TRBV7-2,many,CASSGWGANSPLHF
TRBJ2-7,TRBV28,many,CASSLGAYEQYF
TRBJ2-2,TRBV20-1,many,CSARDPDSANTGELFF
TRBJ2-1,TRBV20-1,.,CSARVSSAGVEQFF
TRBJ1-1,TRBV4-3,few,CASSQDYPRQGAFF
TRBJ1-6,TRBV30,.,CAWNVRGSPLHF
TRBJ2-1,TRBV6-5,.,CASSITGNSYNEQFF
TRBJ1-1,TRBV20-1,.,CSARDREGNTEAFF
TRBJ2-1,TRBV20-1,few,CSAIYMTGSYNEQFF
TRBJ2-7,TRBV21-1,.,CATVRRQGSYEQYF
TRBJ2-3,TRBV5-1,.,CASSHIIPKDTAHTDTQYF
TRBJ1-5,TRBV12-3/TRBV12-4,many,CASSFGGSQGNQPQHF
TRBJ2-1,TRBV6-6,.,CASSSIPGQGGWYEQFF
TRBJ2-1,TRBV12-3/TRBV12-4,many,CASSFGGASNEQFF
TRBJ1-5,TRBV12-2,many,CASRADTNQPQHF
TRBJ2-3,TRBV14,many,CASSQPGTGALFTDTQYF
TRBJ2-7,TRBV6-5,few,CASSYSRDTAAYEQYF
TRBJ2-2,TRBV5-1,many,CASRVDYGELFF
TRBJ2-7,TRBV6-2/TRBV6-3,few,CASSFQGSYEQYF
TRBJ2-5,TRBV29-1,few,CSVVGEETQYF
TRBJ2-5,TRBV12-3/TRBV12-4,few,CASSPGLAGLQETQYF
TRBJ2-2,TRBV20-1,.,CSARDLAGDTGELFF
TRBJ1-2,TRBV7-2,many,CASSLTANYGYTF
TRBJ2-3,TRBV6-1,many,CASTQRRGVIDTQYF
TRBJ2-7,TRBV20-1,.,CSAGDRDYEQYF
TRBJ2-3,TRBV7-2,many,CASSSPRSTDTQYF
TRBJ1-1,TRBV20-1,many,CSASRTGAMNTEAFF
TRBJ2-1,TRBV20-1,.,CSAPGLAEYNEQFF
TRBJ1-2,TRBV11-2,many,CASRNLGKGDRGGYGYTF
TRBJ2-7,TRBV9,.,CASSVKEQYF
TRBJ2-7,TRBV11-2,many,CASSLAPLSGGGYEQYF
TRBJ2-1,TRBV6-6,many,CASSYGGSYNEQFF
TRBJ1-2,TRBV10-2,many,CASSESYSAGTPNYGYTF
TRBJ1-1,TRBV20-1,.,CSARDASGGEAFF
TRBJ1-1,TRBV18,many,CASSPPAVLNTEAFF